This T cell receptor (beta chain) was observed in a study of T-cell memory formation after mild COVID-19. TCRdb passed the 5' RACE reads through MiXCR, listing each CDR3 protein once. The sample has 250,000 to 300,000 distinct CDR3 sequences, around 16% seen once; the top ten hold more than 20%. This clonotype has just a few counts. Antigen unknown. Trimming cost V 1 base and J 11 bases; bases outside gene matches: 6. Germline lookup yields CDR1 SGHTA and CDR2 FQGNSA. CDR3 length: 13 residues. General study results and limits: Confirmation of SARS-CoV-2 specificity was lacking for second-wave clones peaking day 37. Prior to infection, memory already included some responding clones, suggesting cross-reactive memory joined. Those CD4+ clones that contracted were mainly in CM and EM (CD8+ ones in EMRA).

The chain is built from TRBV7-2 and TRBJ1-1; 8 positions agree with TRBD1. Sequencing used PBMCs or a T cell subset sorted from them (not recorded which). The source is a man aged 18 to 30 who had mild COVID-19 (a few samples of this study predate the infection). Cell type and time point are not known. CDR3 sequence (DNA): TGTGCCAGCAGCTTAGACGGACAGGGAAAGGCTTTCTTT. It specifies CASSLDGQGKAFF. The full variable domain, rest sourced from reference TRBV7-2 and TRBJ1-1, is GAGVSQSPSNKVTEKGKDVELRCDPISGHTALYWYRQSLGQGLEFLIYFQGNSAPDKSGLPSDRFSAERTGGSVSTLTIQRTQQEDSAVYLCASSLDGQGKAFFGQGTRLTVV.